This T cell receptor beta chain was observed in a study of T cell responses to AZD1222 COVID-19 vaccine. Looked up from germline, CDR1 is SGHTA and CDR2 is FQGNSA. The V gene end was trimmed by 1 base and the J gene end by 6 bases; junction bases not matched to a gene: 8. The CDR3 totals 15 residues. Using immunoSEQ multiplex PCR, the repertoire was profiled, and TCRdb retains in-frame clones only, with some absent. The table records about 53,000 clones, 84% of them present only once. This receptor was obtained from an adult in good health. The chain has TRBV7-2 and TRBJ1-1; 7 bases agree with TRBD1. Sequencing was performed on peripheral blood, taken on day 0 of AZD1222 vaccination. This chain's CDR3 is CASSLGSQGVAEAFF. The CDR3 nucleotides read TGTGCCAGCAGCTTAGGTTCCCAGGGGGTAGCTGAAGCTTTCTTT.